This entry is about one TCR beta chain. This specimen belongs to a study of human T cells and chemical hapten exposure. Between the trimmed V and J ends, which lost 0 bases and 5 bases, there was a span of 16 bases. The CDR3 has 16 amino acids. CDR1 is LGHNA, CDR2 YNFKEQ, per germline. TCRdb re-analysed the RACE reads in MiXCR, keeping a single row per CDR3 protein. This table holds roughly 82,000 distinct CDR3 sequences, 12% found once. This sample's time point: patch test 1, 2 weeks after DPC sensitization. The treatment here: therapeutic diphenylcyclopropenone sensitization with weekly scalp DPC. The TCR was taken from an older woman with alopecia areata. Some clones in this sample may be carry-over from other donors' samples. This chain joins TRBV4-2 and TRBJ1-2; D remains unclear. This sample comprised whole blood, obtained in connection with sensitization to the hapten diphenylcyclopropenone (DPC). The CDR3 spells CASSQDWGGSGYGYTF. As DNA, the CDR3 is TGTGCCAGCAGCCAAGATTGGGGAGGATCGGGGTATGGCTACACCTTC.